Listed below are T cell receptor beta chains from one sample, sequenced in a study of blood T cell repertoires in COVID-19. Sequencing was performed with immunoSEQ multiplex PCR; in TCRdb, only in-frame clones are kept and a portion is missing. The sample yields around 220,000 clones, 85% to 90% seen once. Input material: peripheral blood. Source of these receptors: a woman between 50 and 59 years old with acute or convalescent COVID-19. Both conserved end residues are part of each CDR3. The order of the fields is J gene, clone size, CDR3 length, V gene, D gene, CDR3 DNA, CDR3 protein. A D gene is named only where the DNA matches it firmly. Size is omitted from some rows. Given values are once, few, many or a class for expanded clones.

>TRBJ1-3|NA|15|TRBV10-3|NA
TGTGCCATCAGTGAGCCCTCGAGCTCTGGAAACACCATATATTTT
CAISEPSSSGNTIYF
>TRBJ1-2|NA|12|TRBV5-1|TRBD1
TGCGCCAGCAGCGGACAGGGTTATGGCTACACCTTC
CASSGQGYGYTF
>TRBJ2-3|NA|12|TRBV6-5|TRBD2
TGTGCTGTACGGGGGGAAGGGGATACGCAGTATTTT
CAVRGEGDTQYF
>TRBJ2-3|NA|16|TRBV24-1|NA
TGTGCCACCAGTGAGTCACAGGGATTACTCACAGATACGCAGTATTTT
CATSESQGLLTDTQYF
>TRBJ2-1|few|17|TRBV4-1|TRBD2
TGCGCCAGCAGCCATGCACTAGCGACAAGCTCCTACAATGAGCAGTTCTTC
CASSHALATSSYNEQFF
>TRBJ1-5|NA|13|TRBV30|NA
TGTGCCTGGAGTGGGGAGGGGGGTCAGCCCCAGCATTTT
CAWSGEGGQPQHF
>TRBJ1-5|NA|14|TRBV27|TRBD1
TGTGCCAGCAGTCAGGGGACAGGGGACCAGCCCCAGCATTTT
CASSQGTGDQPQHF
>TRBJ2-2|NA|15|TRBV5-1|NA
TGCGCCAGCAGCTTGCGAGCGGAGCGCACCGGGGAGCTGTTTTTT
CASSLRAERTGELFF
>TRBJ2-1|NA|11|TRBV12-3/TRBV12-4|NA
TGTGCCAGCACCTCTAGGAATGAGCAGTTCTTC
CASTSRNEQFF
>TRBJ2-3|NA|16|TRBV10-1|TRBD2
TGCGCCAGCAGTGCCGGGACTAGCGGGAGCGTCGGTACGCAGTATTTT
CASSAGTSGSVGTQYF
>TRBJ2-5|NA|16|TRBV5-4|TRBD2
TGTGCCAGCAGCTCCGGACTAGCGGGAGAATTCGAGACCCAGTACTTC
CASSSGLAGEFETQYF
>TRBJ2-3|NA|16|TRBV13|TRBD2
TGTGCCAGCAGCTTATCCCAGCGGGGGGTCGCAGATACGCAGTATTTT
CASSLSQRGVADTQYF
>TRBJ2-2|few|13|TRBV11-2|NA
TGTGCCAGCAGCTTAGAGTCCTCCGGGGAGCTGTTTTTT
CASSLESSGELFF
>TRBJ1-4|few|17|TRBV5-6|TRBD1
TGTGCCAGCAGCTGGAAAAGAACAGGGGGCCGCTACGAAAAACTGTTTTTT
CASSWKRTGGRYEKLFF
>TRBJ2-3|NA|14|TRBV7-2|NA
TGTGCCAGCACCGACCGGACTCGCACAGATACGCAGTATTTT
CASTDRTRTDTQYF
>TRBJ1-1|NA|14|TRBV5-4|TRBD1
TGTGCCAGCAGCTTGGACAGGGGGCAAACTGAAGCTTTCTTT
CASSLDRGQTEAFF
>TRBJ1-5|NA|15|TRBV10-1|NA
TGCGCCAGCAAGAAAACAGGGAACAGTAATCAGCCCCAGCATTTT
CASKKTGNSNQPQHF
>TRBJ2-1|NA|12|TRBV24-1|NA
TGTGCCACCAGTGATTTTGGGCACGAGCAGTTCTTC
CATSDFGHEQFF
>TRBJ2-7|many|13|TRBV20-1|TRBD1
TGCAGTGCTAGTGAGGGGGCGTCCTACGAGCAGTACTTC
CSASEGASYEQYF
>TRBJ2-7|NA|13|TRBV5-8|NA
TGTGCCAGCAGCTGGCCAATCTCCTACGAGCAGTACTTC
CASSWPISYEQYF
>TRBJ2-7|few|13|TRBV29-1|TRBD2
TGCAGCGGGCGACTAGCGGGAGGGTATGAGCAGTACTTC
CSGRLAGGYEQYF
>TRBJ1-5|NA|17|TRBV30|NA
TGTGCCTGGAGTTCCGCCCGCGGGGACTATAGCAATCAGCCCCAGCATTTT
CAWSSARGDYSNQPQHF